Below are 29 T cell receptor beta chains sequenced from a single sample in a study of cytomegalovirus exposure and HLA in healthy donors. Researchers ran the PCR with 60 Vbeta and 13 Jbeta primers. Assay used: immunoSEQ multiplex PCR; TCRdb lists only in-frame clones, some missing. The sample shows about 230,000 clones, 75% to 90% of them seen only once. The material sequenced was PBMCs. The receptor source for this set is a woman younger than 35 in good health and CMV-seronegative.

The genes are TRBV18 and TRBJ2-1, with 10 nucleotides matching TRBD2. V dropped 3 bases and J dropped 7; count of bases not matched to a gene: 3. In germline, CDR1 is KGHSH, CDR2 LQKENI. The CDR3 runs 14 residues. CDR3 coding DNA: TGTGCCAGCTCACCTAGCGGGGGGAGTAATGAGCAGTTCTTC. This gives the protein CASSPSGGSNEQFF.

The J gene is TRBJ2-3, the V gene TRBV29-1, with 7 bases aligning to TRBD2. Trimming removed 8 bases from V and 0 bases from J; junction bases left unmatched: 11. The CDR3 loop spans 15 amino acids. The germline V gene encodes CDR1 SQVTM and CDR2 ANQGSEA. CDR3 nucleotide sequence: TGCAGCCAAAGTAGTCTAGCGGCTAGCACAGATACGCAGTATTTT. Its translation: CSQSSLAASTDTQYF.

This chain connects TRBV27 to TRBJ2-7; possibly TRBD2 for D (7 bases). Trimming removed 6 bases at V and 2 bases at J, with 17 bases between. The CDR3 contains 15 residues. Germline V gene sequence: CDR1 MNHEY, CDR2 SMNVEV (reference sequence). This chain's CDR3 is CASRSAGARTYEQYF. The CDR3 DNA sequence: TGTGCCAGCAGATCCGCGGGGGCCCGGACCTACGAGCAGTACTTC.

DNA for the CDR3: TGTGCCAGCACGAGGGACAGGGGGAGCACCGGGGAGCTGTTTTTT. Translating gives CASTRDRGSTGELFF. V gene TRBV6-5 combines with J gene TRBJ2-2; TRBD1 matches at 11 bases. There are 15 residues in the CDR3. Germline V gives CDR1 MNHEY, CDR2 SVGAGI. The V gene end was trimmed by 7 bases and the J gene end by 4 bases; junction bases not matched to a gene: 5.

The rearrangement uses TRBV15 and TRBJ2-7; 9 bases fit TRBD2. This CDR3 region has 14 residues. Per germline, CDR1 LNHNV and CDR2 YYDKDF (reference sequence). V was pared by 5 bases and J by 4 bases, with 6 bases of the junction left unmatched. The CDR3 nucleotides are TGTGCCACCAGCGTTGCTAGCGGGACTTACGAGCAGTACTTC. Amino acids: CATSVASGTYEQYF.

The chain uses TRBV5-4 and TRBJ2-7; possible D gene TRBD1, 6 bases. V shed 4 bases and J shed 1 base, with 21 bases lying between them. The germline gives CDR1 SGHNT, CDR2 YYREEE (reference sequence). CDR3 size: 17 residues. The CDR3 loop reads CASSPAFLGARSYEQYF. CDR3 DNA: TGTGCCAGCAGCCCCGCCTTCTTGGGGGCAAGATCCTACGAGCAGTACTTC.

V gene TRBV19 combines with J gene TRBJ2-2, with 8 bases identical to TRBD1. With V trimmed by 10 bases and J by 1 base, 14 bases remained unmatched. From germline, CDR1 is LNHDA and CDR2 SQIVND (reference sequence). The length of the CDR3 is 17 residues. The CDR3 DNA sequence: TGTGCCACGTCCGGGACAGGTACAAGAAAGAACACCGGGGAGCTGTTTTTT. It is translated as CATSGTGTRKNTGELFF.

This rearrangement joins TRBV25-1 to TRBJ2-7; TRBD1 agrees at 8 bases. The ends lost 2 bases at V and 3 bases at J; junction bases unmatched: 9. The CDR3 has 16 amino acids. Germline values: CDR1 MGHDK, CDR2 SYGVNS. CDR3 region: CASSEGGQVLFYEQYF. The CDR3 bases are TGTGCCAGCAGTGAAGGGGGACAGGTACTATTCTACGAGCAGTACTTC.

This sequence joins TRBV5-5 and TRBJ2-2; 11 nucleotides match TRBD2. V trimming: 3 bases; J trimming: 2 bases; junction bases outside the gene matches: 6. Germline loops: CDR1 SGHKS, CDR2 YYEKEE (reference sequence). The CDR3 runs to 17 residues. For the CDR3, the DNA is TGTGCCAGCAGCTCTCCTAGCGGGGGGCTCAACACCGGGGAGCTGTTTTTT. Protein: CASSSPSGGLNTGELFF. Full variable domain (missing parts from reference TRBV5-5 and TRBJ2-2): DAGVTQSPTHLIKTRGQQVTLRCSPISGHKSVSWYQQVLGQGPQFIFQYYEKEERGRGNFPDRFSARQFPNYSSELNVNALLLGDSALYLCASSSPSGGLNTGELFFGEGSRLTVL.

Notes on this clone: Lacking the conserved final phenylalanine or tryptophan, this CDR3 likely reflects a read error. The V and J genes are TRBV13 and TRBJ1-1, with a weak D call TRBD1 (5 bases). CDR1 PRHDT and CDR2 FYEKMQ come from the germline V gene (reference sequence). This CDR3 contains 14 residues. Trimming removed 3 bases from V and 1 base from J, with 9 bases in between. CDR3 sequence (DNA): TGTGCCAGCAGCTTTGGGAGGGGGAACACTGAAGCTTTCCTT. Amino acids: CASSFGRGNTEAFL.

The chain couples TRBV6-5 to TRBJ1-3; D gene uncertain. The V gene's germline CDR1 is MNHEY and CDR2 SVGAGI. V gave up 6 bases and J gave up 0 bases, with 6 bases separating them. CDR3 length: 13 residues. CDR3 nucleotide sequence: TGTGCCAGCAGACGGGACTCTGGAAACACCATATATTTT. As protein: CASRRDSGNTIYF.

This chain joins TRBV7-9 and TRBJ1-3, with 9 bases lining up with TRBD1. The J segment lost 4 bases and the V segment lost 1 base, leaving 11 bases of the junction unmatched. CDR3 length: 18 residues. The germline CDR1 and CDR2 sequences are SEHNR and FQNEAQ (reference sequence). CDR3 in amino acids: CASSLEERDRAPGNTIYF. Written as DNA, the CDR3 is TGTGCCAGCAGCTTAGAAGAGAGGGACAGGGCCCCCGGAAACACCATATATTTT. Combining the CDR3 with reference TRBV7-9 and TRBJ1-3 gives the whole variable domain DTGVSQNPRHKITKRGQNVTFRCDPISEHNRLYWYRQTLGQGPEFLTYFQNEAQLEKSRLLSDRFSAERPKGSFSTLEIQRTEQGDSAMYLCASSLEERDRAPGNTIYFGEGSWLTVV.

The gene calls are TRBV11-3 and TRBJ2-2; 7 bases are a match to TRBD1. V was clipped by 6 bases and J by 0 bases; unmatched bases: 4. The CDR3 runs 15 residues. Germline V CDR1 and CDR2: SGHNT, YENEEA. CDR3 sequence: CASSPDRTNTGELFF. CDR3 DNA sequence: TGTGCCAGCAGTCCGGACAGGACGAACACCGGGGAGCTGTTTTTT.

The chain carries TRBV14 and TRBJ2-1; TRBD2 agrees at 11 bases. V trimming: 3 bases; J trimming: 5 bases; junction bases outside the gene matches: 9. The CDR3 spans 17 residues. Germline lookup yields CDR1 SGHDN and CDR2 FVKESK. The CDR3 sequence: CASSQPTIAGGHNEQFF. The CDR3 DNA is TGTGCCAGCAGCCAGCCGACCATAGCGGGGGGGCACAATGAGCAGTTCTTC.

The V call is TRBV10-3, the J call TRBJ2-7, with D perhaps matching TRBD1 (5 bases). Deletions cut 4 bases from V and 3 bases from J, with 7 bases between. From germline, CDR1 is ENHRY and CDR2 SYGVKD. CDR3 length: 12 amino acids. DNA of the CDR3: TGTGCCATCAGTGGGACAAACTACGAGCAGTACTTC. This sequence encodes CAISGTNYEQYF.

The rearrangement joins TRBV18 to TRBJ2-5; TRBD2 matches 8 bases. The CDR3 is 14 amino acids. V shed 3 bases, J shed 6 bases, and the junction held 6 bases outside the gene matches. Per germline, CDR1 KGHSH and CDR2 LQKENI. The CDR3 region is CASSPLSGSKTQYF. CDR3 DNA sequence: TGTGCCAGCTCACCCCTAAGCGGGAGTAAGACCCAGTACTTC.

This rearrangement joins TRBV9 to TRBJ2-1, with D possibly being TRBD2 (6 bases). CDR1 SGDLS and CDR2 YYNGEE come from the germline V gene. The CDR3 is 15 residues long. V was cut by 2 bases and J by 10 bases, with 19 bases left in between. The CDR3 loop is CASSVGTSGFDEQFF. The CDR3 DNA reads as TGTGCCAGCAGCGTCGGGACTTCGGGGTTTGACGAGCAGTTCTTC. Full variable domain (missing parts from reference TRBV9 and TRBJ2-1): DSGVTQTPKHLITATGQRVTLRCSPRSGDLSVYWYQQSLDQGLQFLIQYYNGEERAKGNILERFSAQQFPDLHSELNLSSLELGDSALYFCASSVGTSGFDEQFFGPGTRLTVL.

This chain links TRBV5-4 with TRBJ2-5; tentative D call: TRBD2 (6 bases). V lost 4 bases to trimming and J lost 1 base, with 11 bases between them. The CDR3 runs 14 residues. Germline CDR1 reads SGHNT; CDR2 reads YYREEE (reference sequence). The CDR3 sequence: CASSLVSGQETQYF. CDR3 in DNA: TGTGCCAGCAGCCTAGTTAGCGGCCAAGAGACCCAGTACTTC.

The V call is TRBV5-1, the J call TRBJ1-1; the D is unclear. CDR3 length: 14 residues. V lost 4 bases, J lost 5 bases, and 15 bases lay in between. Germline values: CDR1 SGHRS, CDR2 YFSETQ. This chain's CDR3 is CASSTQTSGTEAFF. The CDR3 DNA sequence: TGCGCCAGCAGCACCCAGACCTCGGGGACTGAAGCTTTCTTT.

The chain recombines TRBV6-1 with TRBJ1-3; 7 nucleotides line up with TRBD1. Per germline, CDR1 MNHNS and CDR2 SASEGT. Trimming cost V 2 bases and J 4 bases; bases outside gene matches: 2. The CDR3 has 14 amino acids. CDR3 DNA: TGTGCCAGCAGTGAAAAGGGGGCGGGAAACACCATATATTTT. It specifies CASSEKGAGNTIYF.

The chain combines TRBV5-5 with TRBJ2-2; D is perhaps TRBD2 (6 bases). The V gene's germline CDR1 is SGHKS and CDR2 YYEKEE (reference sequence). The CDR3 loop spans 16 amino acids. Trimming took off 0 bases at V and 1 base at J, with 10 bases between the two ends. The DNA of the CDR3 is TGTGCCAGCAGCTTGGCGTGGAGGGTGAACACCGGGGAGCTGTTTTTT. Amino acids: CASSLAWRVNTGELFF.

The chain couples TRBV18 to TRBJ1-2; a weak D match, TRBD1 (6 bases). Trimming took off 2 bases at V and 8 bases at J, with 18 bases between the two ends. Germline loops: CDR1 KGHSH, CDR2 LQKENI. This CDR3 has 15 amino acids. CDR3 sequence (DNA): TGTGCCAGCTCACCATCCCTGGGGAAGGGGGACGGCTACACCTTC. Translation gives CASSPSLGKGDGYTF.

This clone was counted between two and nine times. This chain joins TRBV6-6 and TRBJ1-1; perhaps TRBD1 as D (5 bases). Trimming shortened V by 6 bases and J by 5 bases, and 13 bases separated the two germline ends. CDR1 MNHNY and CDR2 SVGAGI come from the germline V gene (reference sequence). This CDR3 region has 13 residues. DNA of the CDR3: TGTGCCAGCAGCAGCCAGCAGGGAACTGAAGCTTTCTTT. Its translation: CASSSQQGTEAFF.

V gene TRBV6-6 combines with J gene TRBJ2-7, with TRBD2 matching 13 bases. Germline V CDR1 and CDR2: MNHNY, SVGAGI (reference sequence). The trim removed 7 bases at V and 7 bases at J, leaving 13 bases unmatched. This CDR3 comprises 16 residues. DNA of the CDR3: TGTGCCAGCACCCCCACTAGCGGGAGGGCCGTCGGGGAGCAGTACTTC. It specifies CASTPTSGRAVGEQYF.

The rearrangement joins TRBV5-6 to TRBJ2-5; D perhaps matches TRBD2 (6 bases). Trimming left V 1 base short and J 4 bases short, with 8 bases between. The CDR3 length is 13 residues. Germline values: CDR1 SGHDT, CDR2 YYEEEE. Here the CDR3 DNA reads TGTGCCAGCAGCTTGAGGCGGGGAGAGACCCAGTACTTC. Residues: CASSLRRGETQYF.

The chain uses TRBV2 and TRBJ2-7; D gene uncertain. CDR1 is SNHLY, CDR2 FYNNEI, per germline. Deletions cut 4 bases from V and 3 bases from J, with 7 bases between. CDR3 length: 12 residues. Here the CDR3 reads CASSVRDYEQYF. Written as DNA, the CDR3 is TGTGCCAGCAGTGTAAGAGACTACGAGCAGTACTTC.

V usage is TRBV19 and J usage is TRBJ2-7, with 7 bases fitting TRBD1. The CDR3 length is 14 residues. After removal of 5 bases from V and 6 bases from J, the junction contained 10 bases not matched to a gene. Germline CDR1 and CDR2: LNHDA and SQIVND (reference sequence). CDR3 nucleotides: TGTGCCAGTAGTCTCCACAGGGGACCGGTCGAGCAGTACTTC. The encoded protein is CASSLHRGPVEQYF.

The chain links TRBV6-5 to TRBJ1-5; TRBD1 agrees at 7 bases. The CDR3 sequence is 13 residues long. Germline loops: CDR1 MNHEY, CDR2 SVGAGI. V trimming: 4 bases; J trimming: 8 bases; junction bases outside the gene matches: 5. CDR3 sequence: CASSSIQGKPQHF. CDR3 bases: TGTGCCAGCAGTTCAATACAGGGGAAGCCCCAGCATTTT.

The gene calls are TRBV7-6 and TRBJ1-2, with D maybe TRBD1 (6 bases). This CDR3 spans 13 amino acids. Trimming removed 1 base from V and 10 bases from J, with 13 bases in between. Germline CDR1 is SGHVS and CDR2 is FNYEAQ. In nucleotides, the CDR3 is TGTGCCAGCAGCTTAGAGTCGGGACACCCCTACACCTTC. This encodes CASSLESGHPYTF.